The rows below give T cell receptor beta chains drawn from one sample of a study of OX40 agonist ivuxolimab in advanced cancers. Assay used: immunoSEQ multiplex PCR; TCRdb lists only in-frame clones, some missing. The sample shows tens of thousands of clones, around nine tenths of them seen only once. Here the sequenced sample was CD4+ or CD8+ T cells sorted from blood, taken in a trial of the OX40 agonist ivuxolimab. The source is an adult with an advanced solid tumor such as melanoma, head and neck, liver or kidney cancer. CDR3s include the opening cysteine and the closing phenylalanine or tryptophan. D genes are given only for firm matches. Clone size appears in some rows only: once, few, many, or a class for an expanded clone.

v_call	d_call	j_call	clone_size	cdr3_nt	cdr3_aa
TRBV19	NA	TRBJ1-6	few	TGTGCCAGTAGGACTGATTATAATTCACCCCTCCACTTT	CASRTDYNSPLHF
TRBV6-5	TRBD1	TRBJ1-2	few	TGTGCCAGCAGTTACTGGGGGACAGGGGACTATGGCTACACCTTC	CASSYWGTGDYGYTF
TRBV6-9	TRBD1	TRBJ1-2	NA	TGTGCCAGCAGTTACTCAGGGGGTAACTATGGCTACACCTTC	CASSYSGGNYGYTF
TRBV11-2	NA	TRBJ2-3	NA	TGTGCCAGCAGCTTAGTTGGGGGGCCAGATACGCAGTATTTT	CASSLVGGPDTQYF
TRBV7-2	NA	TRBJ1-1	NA	TGTGCCAGCAGCTTGCTGGGGACCACTGAAGCTTTCTTT	CASSLLGTTEAFF
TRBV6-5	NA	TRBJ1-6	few	TGTGCCAGCAGTTATGGGACTCGTCATTCTTCACCCCTCCACTTT	CASSYGTRHSSPLHF
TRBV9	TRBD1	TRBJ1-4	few	TGTGCCAGCAGCGGACAGGGAGGTGAAAAACTGTTTTTT	CASSGQGGEKLFF
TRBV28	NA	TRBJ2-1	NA	TGTGCCAGCAGTCTCGGCAGCTACAATGAGCAGTTCTTC	CASSLGSYNEQFF
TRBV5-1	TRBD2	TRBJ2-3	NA	TGCGCCAGCAGCAGGGGGACTAGCGGGAGATTCGCAGATACGCAGTATTTT	CASSRGTSGRFADTQYF
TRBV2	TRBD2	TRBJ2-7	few	TGTGCCAGCAGCGACACCATAGCGGGAGGGCTCTACGAGCAGTACTTC	CASSDTIAGGLYEQYF
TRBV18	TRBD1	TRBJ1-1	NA	TGTGCCAGCTCAATCAAACAGGGGGCAAGCACTGAAGCTTTCTTT	CASSIKQGASTEAFF
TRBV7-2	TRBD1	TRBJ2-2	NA	TGTGCCAGCAGCGGGCAGGGGGCGCTTACCGGGGAGCTGTTTTTT	CASSGQGALTGELFF
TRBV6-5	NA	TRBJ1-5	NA	TGTGCCAGCAGCCGGAACAGGGAAAGCAATCAGCTCCAGCATTTT	CASSRNRESNQLQHF
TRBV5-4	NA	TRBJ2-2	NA	TGTGCCAGCAGCCCTGACTGGAGTGGGGAGCTGTTTTTT	CASSPDWSGELFF
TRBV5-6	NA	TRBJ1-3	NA	TGTGCCAGCAGCTGGACTGCCTCTGGAAACACCATATATTTT	CASSWTASGNTIYF
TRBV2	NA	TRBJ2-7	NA	TGTGCCTGCAAGGGGACTTCTTCCTACGAGCAGTACTTC	CACKGTSSYEQYF
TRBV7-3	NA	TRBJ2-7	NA	TGTGCCAGCAGCGCCCAACCAGGGCTAGGGGAGCAGTACTTC	CASSAQPGLGEQYF
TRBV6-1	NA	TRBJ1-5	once	TGTGCCAGCAGTCTCTGGACGGGTAGCAATCAGCCCCAGCATTTT	CASSLWTGSNQPQHF
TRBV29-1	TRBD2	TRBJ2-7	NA	TGCAGCGTTCGGACTAGCGGCGGGGGTGGCTACGAGCAGTACTTC	CSVRTSGGGGYEQYF
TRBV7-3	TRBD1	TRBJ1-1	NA	TGTGCCAGCAGCCAGGACAGGGGCACCACTGAAGCTTTCTTT	CASSQDRGTTEAFF
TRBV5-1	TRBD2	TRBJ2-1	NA	TGCGCCAGCAGCTTGCCTCTAATAGCGGGAAACAATGAGCAGTTCTTC	CASSLPLIAGNNEQFF
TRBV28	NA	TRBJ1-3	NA	TGTGCCAGCAGTGAACAGGGTCCTGGAAACACCATATATTTT	CASSEQGPGNTIYF
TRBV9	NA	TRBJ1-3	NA	TGTGCCAGCAGCGTAAGTTGGGCCTCTGGAAACACCATATATTTT	CASSVSWASGNTIYF
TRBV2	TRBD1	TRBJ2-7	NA	TGTGCCAGCTCCGGGACAGGTATCGAGCAGTACTTC	CASSGTGIEQYF
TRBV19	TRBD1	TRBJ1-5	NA	TGTGCCAGTAGCTTGGGACAGGGGGGGTATCAGCCCCAGCATTTT	CASSLGQGGYQPQHF
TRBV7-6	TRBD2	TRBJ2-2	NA	TGTGCCAGCAGCTCGGAACTAGCGGATACCGGGGAGCTGTTTTTT	CASSSELADTGELFF
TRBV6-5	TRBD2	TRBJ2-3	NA	TGTGCCAGCAGTCCTGGACTAGCGGGAGGAAGGACGCAGTATTTT	CASSPGLAGGRTQYF
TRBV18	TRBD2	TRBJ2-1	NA	TGTGCCAGCTCACCGTCTAGCGGGAGAGGGGATGAGCAGTTCTTC	CASSPSSGRGDEQFF
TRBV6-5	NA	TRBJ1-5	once	TGTGCCAGCAGTTACAATAGCAATCAGCCCCAGCATTTT	CASSYNSNQPQHF
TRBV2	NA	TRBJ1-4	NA	TGTGCCAGCAAGTCTCGGGACATCTTGCTCTTCGAAAAACTGTTTTTT	CASKSRDILLFEKLFF
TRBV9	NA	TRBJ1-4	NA	TGTGCCAGCAGCGCCAACGGGGGAACTAATGAAAAACTGTTTTTT	CASSANGGTNEKLFF
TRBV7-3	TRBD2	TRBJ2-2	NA	TGTGCCAGCAGCCCCCCATCCACGTGGGAGGGAGGCACCGGGGAGCTGTTTTTT	CASSPPSTWEGGTGELFF
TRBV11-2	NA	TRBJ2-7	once	TGTGCCAGCAGCCGTCTAGCGACCTCCTACGAGCAGTACTTC	CASSRLATSYEQYF
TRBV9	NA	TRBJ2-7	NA	TGTGCCAGCAGCCATAAGGACGAGAACCCCTACGAGCAGTACTTC	CASSHKDENPYEQYF